A single T cell receptor (beta chain) is shown here with its context. No antigen is known for it. Profiling relied on immunoSEQ multiplex PCR, and the TCRdb table lists in-frame clones only, not all of them. The sample consists of 20,000 to 25,000 clones, about 91% of them appearing once. V lost 0 bases and J lost 4, with 13 bases in between. The V gene's germline CDR1 is MNHEY and CDR2 SVGAGI. This CDR3 has 16 residues. Time point defined: newly diagnosed, previously untreated cHL patient sample. Isolation of CD4+ T cells from thawed PBMCs was performed by magnetic negative selection. Investigators turned to newly diagnosed, untreated classical Hodgkin lymphoma PBMCs for comparison. These data come from a study of PD-1 blockade in classical Hodgkin lymphoma. Overall study findings and caveats: What drove the repertoire differences, possibly disease activity or prior therapy, has not been defined. Reported baseline diversity: healthy donors highest, relapsed/refractory patients lowest.

Sample: CD4+ T cells from blood. The rearrangement joins TRBV6-5 to TRBJ2-1, with D perhaps being TRBD1 or TRBD2 (7 bases each). The receptor was isolated from a human donor with classical Hodgkin lymphoma. The CDR3 spells CASSYSSGGGYNEQFF. The CDR3 coding sequence is TGTGCCAGCAGTTACTCGTCAGGGGGGGGGTACAATGAGCAGTTCTTC.